This T cell receptor beta chain comes out of a study of blood T cell repertoires in COVID-19. The method was immunoSEQ multiplex PCR; TCRdb's version includes in-frame clones alone and lacks a portion of them. This sample has more than 70,000 clones; 85% occur once, and the top ten carry around 4%. The length of the CDR3 is 16 residues. J was trimmed by 2 bases and V by 5 bases; bases with no gene match: 7. CDR1 is SGHRS and CDR2 is YFSETQ in the germline V gene. This TCR came from a man in his sixties with acute or convalescent COVID-19. This chain uses TRBV5-1 with TRBJ2-3; 11 bases are a match to TRBD2. Sequencing was done on a sample of peripheral blood. The CDR3 region has the DNA TGCGCCAGCAGACCGGGACTAGCGGCTTACACAGATACGCAGTATTTT. It specifies CASRPGLAAYTDTQYF.